This T cell receptor (beta chain) was sequenced during a study of T cell responses to AZD1222 COVID-19 vaccine. Sequenced by immunoSEQ multiplex PCR; TCRdb stores in-frame clones only, minus some. The table includes more than 80,000 clones, more than 85% detected once. Findings of the study overall: Close to half of spike-specific TCRs reportedly recognize unmutated variant regions. At baseline, seropositivity was found in only a handful of AZD1222 recipients. It should be noted that donors were predominantly white British and more often female, and clonal diversity was possibly underestimated. Rises in breadth and depth of Spike-specific TCRs came after two AZD1222 doses.

The CDR3 spans 19 residues. V lost 1 base and J 3 bases, leaving 25 bases between the germline ends. From germline, CDR1 is SGHTA and CDR2 FQGNSA. Remarks on this clone: Its matching antigen is unknown.

This sequence joins TRBV7-2 and TRBJ2-7; D may be TRBD1 (5 bases). The sequence came from an adult who received the AZD1222 COVID-19 vaccine. The specimen was peripheral blood, collected 28 days after the second AZD1222 dose. CDR3 amino acids: CASSLEVGRVWMVFYEQYF. CDR3 bases: TGTGCCAGCAGCTTAGAGGTTGGCAGGGTGTGGATGGTTTTCTACGAGCAGTACTTC. The full variable domain, rest sourced from reference TRBV7-2 and TRBJ2-7, is GAGVSQSPSNKVTEKGKDVELRCDPISGHTALYWYRQSLGQGLEFLIYFQGNSAPDKSGLPSDRFSAERTGGSVSTLTIQRTQQEDSAVYLCASSLEVGRVWMVFYEQYFGPGTRLTVT.